This T cell receptor beta chain was captured in a study of siplizumab effects on memory and regulatory T cells (dated by TCRdb to the late 2010s). Concerning the study at large: The effect of the anti-CD2 antibody siplizumab on alloreactive T-cell subsets was examined in allogeneic mixed lymphocyte reactions constructed from human PBMCs. The study at large found these results: Because sequences at frequencies below about 10^-5 were poorly captured, only a minor fraction of alloreactive clones could be mapped back to unstimulated subsets. Among mappable alloreactive CD4+ clones, the Treg-derived fraction averaged around 70% with siplizumab versus 25% to 30% in control reactions. No functional confirmation was obtained for the suppressive function of proliferating Tregs from siplizumab cultures. The cumulative frequency of alloreactive sequences that could be traced back to unstimulated CD4+ memory T cells was significantly reduced by siplizumab. Greater diversity appeared to be present in unstimulated naive T cells than in memory T cells, and a substantial contribution to the alloresponse seemed to be made by naive cells. About 80-96% of proliferating CD4+ or CD8+ clones could not be given a naive or memory phenotype.

The method was the immunoSEQ multiplex PCR assay. Each sample had around 92,000 TCR templates assayed by the deep sequencing platform. Genomic DNA extracted from sorted T cells was used for TCRbeta CDR3 sequencing. On the authors' methods: The R programming language was used for the clonal analysis of the TCRbeta CDR3 data. Alloreactive CD4+ and CD8+ clones were defined by comparing unstimulated samples with post-reaction CFSE-low samples. By matching sequences to the repertoires of sorted unstimulated Treg and non-Treg cells, each alloreactive CD4+ clone was assigned a regulatory or non-regulatory origin. TCRdb took this table from immuneACCESS and kept in-frame rearrangements with V and J called. Such tables lack part of the clones; where checked against another copy, unresolved V genes explain under half of the gap, and the rest is unexplained. That table supplies the V and J calls and clone size; D and trimming were determined from the DNA. In this sample the table shows 85,000 to 120,000 clones, approximately 90% of which occur a single time. The ten largest clones capture about 1.1% of the sample.

A word on this clone: There is no known antigen for this receptor. The input lacks base qualities; no much larger clone sits a single base away.

V lost 4 bases and J lost 1 base; the stretch between them is 14 bases long. Reading the germline V gene gives CDR1 MDHEN and CDR2 SYDVKM. From its cysteine to its phenylalanine, the CDR3 spans 15 amino acids. Only CDR3 DNA is held: 45 bases, read in frame from base 1. Sorted unstimulated T cells and proliferating T cells recovered from mixed lymphocyte reactions underwent TCRbeta CDR3 sequencing. Fresh whole blood from roughly ten HLA-typed healthy donors was used to isolate PBMCs. The rearrangement joined TRBV28 to TRBJ2-7; the D region possibly corresponds to TRBD2 (5 bases align). Specimen: CD4+ T cells sorted from blood. This TCR derives from a human donor in good health. The CDR3 sequence is CASSSPKRLSYEQYF. In nucleotides, the sequence is TGTGCCAGCAGTTCCCCGAAAAGACTATCCTACGAGCAGTACTTC.